These 20 T cell receptor beta chains were all obtained from the same sample, sequenced in a study of cytomegalovirus exposure and HLA in healthy donors. TCRdb's table, derived via immunoSEQ multiplex PCR, lists solely in-frame clones and lacks some. The sample lists a few hundred thousand clones; approximately 90% were seen once. The material sequenced was PBMCs. Receptors originate from a woman between 18 and 30 years old in good health and CMV-seronegative.

The V and J genes are TRBV6-5 and TRBJ2-7, with D possibly TRBD1 on 6 matching bases. Deletions cut 4 bases from V and 6 bases from J, with 10 bases between. The V gene's germline CDR1 is MNHEY and CDR2 SVGAGI. The CDR3 has 12 amino acids. The CDR3 loop is CASSFTGSEQYF. The CDR3 DNA reads TGTGCCAGCAGTTTCACAGGGAGCGAGCAGTACTTC.

For the CDR3, the DNA is TGCGCCATCCTGCCCCGGGAGGCCGCCTACGAGCAGTACTTC. It specifies CAILPREAAYEQYF. The rearrangement links TRBV5-1 to TRBJ2-7; 7 bases are shared with TRBD2. V shed 9 bases, J shed 2 bases, and the junction held 11 bases outside the gene matches. The CDR3 consists of 14 residues. The germline V gene has CDR1 SGHRS and CDR2 YFSETQ.

This chain joins TRBV19 and TRBJ2-3, with 8 bases that match TRBD2. The CDR3 contains 14 residues. The J segment lost 3 bases and the V segment lost 6 bases, leaving 5 bases of the junction unmatched. The V gene's germline CDR1 is LNHDA and CDR2 SQIVND (reference sequence). The CDR3 DNA reads as TGTGCCAGTAGCTGGGCGGGAGGTACAGATACGCAGTATTTT. It translates to CASSWAGGTDTQYF.

The chain links TRBV27 to TRBJ2-1, with 16 bases that match TRBD2. Losses at the gene ends were 9 bases for V and 10 bases for J; bases not matched to a gene: 18. The CDR3 covers 18 residues. Per germline, CDR1 MNHEY and CDR2 SMNVEV (reference sequence). CDR3 DNA: TGTGCCAGTCATCTATCCCGGGGACTAGCGGGAGGGCCAAGCGAGCAGTTCTTC. Residues: CASHLSRGLAGGPSEQFF.

The genes are TRBV7-9 and TRBJ2-1; D is perhaps TRBD1 (5 bases). The CDR3 is 14 amino acids. Trimming pared 2 bases from V and 9 bases from J, leaving 14 bases between. In germline, CDR1 is SEHNR, CDR2 FQNEAQ (reference sequence). The CDR3 region has the DNA TGTGCCAGCAGCTTATTCAGGGATTCCAGTGAGCAGTTCTTC. Residues: CASSLFRDSSEQFF.

The chain employs TRBV28 and TRBJ2-3, with a tentative D call TRBD2 (5 bases). The CDR3 is made up of 18 amino acids. V dropped 4 bases and J dropped 3 bases, with 23 bases sitting between them. Germline CDR1 reads MDHEN; CDR2 reads SYDVKM. CDR3 DNA: TGTGCCAGCAGTTCAGGTATCTCTAAGGGAGCGAATACAGATACGCAGTATTTT. Protein: CASSSGISKGANTDTQYF. Combining the CDR3 with reference TRBV28 and TRBJ2-3 gives the whole variable domain DVKVTQSSRYLVKRTGEKVFLECVQDMDHENMFWYRQDPGLGLRLIYFSYDVKMKEKGDIPEGYSVSREKKERFSLILESASTNQTSMYLCASSSGISKGANTDTQYFGPGTRLTVL.

The chain employs TRBV18 and TRBJ2-2, with 8 bases matching TRBD2. This CDR3 is built from 17 residues. Germline lookup yields CDR1 KGHSH and CDR2 LQKENI. The V gene end was trimmed by 1 base and the J gene end by 4 bases; junction bases not matched to a gene: 8. The CDR3 reads CASSPLRAGVSTGELFF. CDR3 coding DNA: TGTGCCAGCTCACCACTCCGAGCGGGAGTCAGCACCGGGGAGCTGTTTTTT. Complete variable domain (other parts from reference TRBV18 and TRBJ2-2): NAGVMQNPRHLVRRRGQEARLRCSPMKGHSHVYWYRQLPEEGLKFMVYLQKENIIDESGMPKERFSAEFPKEGPSILRIQQVVRGDSAAYFCASSPLRAGVSTGELFFGEGSRLTVL.

The chain is built from TRBV28 and TRBJ1-1, with 10 nucleotides matching TRBD1. The CDR3 loop spans 16 amino acids. V dropped 5 bases and J dropped 0; count of bases not matched to a gene: 6. Germline loops: CDR1 MDHEN, CDR2 SYDVKM. CDR3 sequence (DNA): TGTGCCAGCAGTCCGCGACAGGGGGCGTTGAACACTGAAGCTTTCTTT. Translated: CASSPRQGALNTEAFF.

This clone was detected only a few times. The rearrangement links TRBV5-8 to TRBJ1-1, with D perhaps TRBD1 (5 bases). This CDR3 spans 12 amino acids. Germline-derived CDR1 and CDR2 are SGHTS and YDEGEE. V gave up 2 bases and J gave up 5 bases, with 7 bases separating them. CDR3 protein: CASSFGGTEAFF. CDR3 bases: TGTGCCAGCAGCTTTGGGGGGACTGAAGCTTTCTTT.

The sample holds one count of this clone. V gene TRBV2 combines with J gene TRBJ1-5, with a possible D match to TRBD1 (5 bases). The ends were cut back, 1 base at V and 4 bases at J, with 11 bases in the middle. CDR3 length: 15 amino acids. Germline loops: CDR1 SNHLY, CDR2 FYNNEI. The CDR3 sequence is CASSEDWGYNQPQHF. CDR3 sequence (DNA): TGTGCCAGCAGTGAAGATTGGGGCTATAATCAGCCCCAGCATTTT. Full variable domain (missing parts from reference TRBV2 and TRBJ1-5): EPEVTQTPSHQVTQMGQEVILRCVPISNHLYFYWYRQILGQKVEFLVSFYNNEISEKSEIFDDQFSVERPDGSNFTLKIRSTKLEDSAMYFCASSEDWGYNQPQHFGDGTRLSIL.

The gene calls are TRBV15 and TRBJ2-1, with 7 bases lining up with TRBD1. V lost 1 base to trimming and J lost 6 bases; unmatched junction nucleotides: 9. The CDR3 extends over 16 amino acids. From germline, CDR1 is LNHNV and CDR2 YYDKDF (reference sequence). CDR3 coding DNA: TGTGCCACCAGCAGAGCGGGAACAGGGGATCCCAATGAGCAGTTCTTC. Its translation is CATSRAGTGDPNEQFF.

The gene calls are TRBV10-3 and TRBJ1-3; 7 positions match TRBD1. Per germline, CDR1 ENHRY and CDR2 SYGVKD. The CDR3 consists of 18 residues. J was trimmed by 0 bases and V by 2 bases; bases with no gene match: 10. Here the CDR3 reads CAISEPSGQPFSGNTIYF. CDR3 DNA sequence: TGTGCCATCAGTGAGCCTTCGGGACAGCCTTTCTCTGGAAACACCATATATTTT.

This chain uses TRBV6-5 with TRBJ2-7; a possible D gene is TRBD2 (5 bases). CDR1 MNHEY and CDR2 SVGAGI come from the germline V gene. This CDR3 contains 12 residues. V was cut by 11 bases and J by 7 bases, with 18 bases left in between. The CDR3 loop reads CACQDSMGEQYF. The CDR3, as DNA: TGTGCCTGTCAGGACTCAATGGGGGAGCAGTACTTC.

The chain joins TRBV30 to TRBJ2-3; D may be TRBD1 (6 bases). Germline V gives CDR1 GTSNPN, CDR2 SVGIG (reference sequence). Trimming pared 0 bases from V and 2 bases from J, leaving 21 bases between. This CDR3 is 18 amino acids long. CDR3 amino acids: CAWSVRNGQPKLTDTQYF. As DNA, the CDR3 is TGTGCCTGGAGTGTACGCAATGGACAGCCAAAACTCACAGATACGCAGTATTTT.

The chain links TRBV7-9 to TRBJ2-1; 9 nucleotides match TRBD2. The ends lost 2 bases at V and 5 bases at J; junction bases unmatched: 10. In germline, CDR1 is SEHNR, CDR2 FQNEAQ (reference sequence). The CDR3 is made up of 17 amino acids. CDR3 in amino acids: CASSLYSGGEFDNEQFF. CDR3 DNA sequence: TGTGCCAGCAGCTTATATAGCGGGGGAGAGTTTGACAATGAGCAGTTCTTC.

The V call is TRBV18, the J call TRBJ1-2, with D perhaps TRBD1 (5 bases). The germline V gene has CDR1 KGHSH and CDR2 LQKENI. This CDR3 is 14 amino acids long. Deletions cut 3 bases from V and 8 bases from J, with 16 bases between. The CDR3 region is CASSPSGLTFGYTF. CDR3 DNA: TGTGCCAGCTCACCCTCGGGACTTACTTTCGGCTACACCTTC.

This sequence joins TRBV2 and TRBJ2-5, with 7 bases aligning to TRBD2. V lost 4 bases, J lost 1 base, and 6 bases stayed unmatched. Germline CDR1 is SNHLY and CDR2 is FYNNEI. The CDR3 covers 15 residues. CDR3 bases: TGTGCCAGCAGTGCCCGACTAGCAAGCCAAGAGACCCAGTACTTC. Translation gives CASSARLASQETQYF.

This chain uses TRBV11-3 with TRBJ2-2, with 8 positions matching TRBD1. The V segment lost 3 bases and the J segment 2 bases; nucleotides outside the gene matches: 5. This CDR3 region has 16 residues. CDR1 is SGHNT, CDR2 YENEEA, per germline. CDR3 nucleotides: TGTGCCAGCAGCTTGGGAGGACAGGGAAACACCGGGGAGCTGTTTTTT. It is translated as CASSLGGQGNTGELFF.

The CDR3 sequence is CASSRDRQETQYF. CDR3 coding DNA: TGTGCCAGCTCACGGGACAGACAAGAGACCCAGTACTTC. The rearrangement uses TRBV18 and TRBJ2-5, with 7 bases lining up with TRBD1. Germline loops: CDR1 KGHSH, CDR2 LQKENI. Trimming cost V 4 bases and J 2 bases; bases outside gene matches: 1. The CDR3 spans 13 residues.

The rearrangement links TRBV4-2 to TRBJ2-7, with 13 nucleotides matching TRBD2. The germline gives CDR1 LGHNA, CDR2 YNFKEQ. This CDR3 region has 16 residues. J lost 4 bases, V lost 4 bases, and 7 bases had no gene match. Written as DNA, the CDR3 is TGTGCCAGCAGCCCCCGGACTAGCGGGAGTACTTACGAGCAGTACTTC. Its protein is CASSPRTSGSTYEQYF.